This entry lists 9 T cell receptor beta chains sequenced from one sample in a study of regulatory T cells in long-lasting Graves disease. The time point: persistent/refractory GD, antithyroid drugs over 5 years with positive TRAb. RNA isolated from PBMCs was used to make the TCR library. iRepertoire HTBI primers and Arm-PCR of CDR3 regions built TCR beta libraries. Using its own MiXCR run on the multiplex PCR reads, TCRdb lists one record per CDR3 protein. The sample carries about 290,000 distinct CDR3 sequences, around a fifth recorded once. The sequencing here drew on peripheral blood mononuclear cells (PBMCs), taken when the disease was refractory, from a patient treated with antithyroid drugs. These TCRs come from a female donor with Graves disease.

This clonotype was picked up a small number of times. This chain links TRBV5-6 with TRBJ2-3; D is unresolved. The CDR3 totals 13 residues. With 2 bases removed from V and 1 base from J, the gap between germline ends came to 5 bases. Germline loops: CDR1 SGHDT, CDR2 YYEEEE. The CDR3 nucleotides are TGTGCCAGCAGCTTAGCAGGCACAGATACGCAGTATTTT. This sequence encodes CASSLAGTDTQYF.

This clonotype was seen ten or more times. The junction departs from the called germline gene at one end, perhaps through a read error. The V gene is TRBV7-9, the J gene TRBJ2-2; 9 bases map to TRBD2. CDR3 length equals 15 residues. Germline loops: CDR1 SEHNR, CDR2 FQNEAQ (reference sequence). In DNA, the CDR3 is TGTGCCAGCAGTTTAGCGGGAGTGGGCACCGGGGAGCTGTTTTTT. It is translated as CASSLAGVGTGELFF.

There are many counts of this clonotype. At one end, the junction sequence differs from germline, possibly due to a read error. The genes are TRBV27 and TRBJ1-2; tentative D call: TRBD1 (5 bases). CDR1 and CDR2 from the germline V gene are MNHEY and SMNVEV (reference sequence). This CDR3 is built from 14 residues. CDR3 coding DNA: TGTGCCAGCAGTTTCCGGGGCGGGAACTCTGGCTACACCTTC. This codes for CASSFRGGNSGYTF.

The V and J genes are TRBV28 and TRBJ1-1, with D unclear. Trimming removed 6 bases at V and 0 bases at J, with 14 bases between. The CDR3 totals 15 residues. Germline V gene sequence: CDR1 MDHEN, CDR2 SYDVKM. CDR3 sequence reads: CASRLDGSLNTEAFF. The DNA of the CDR3 is TGTGCCAGCAGATTAGACGGAAGCTTGAACACTGAAGCTTTCTTT.

The J gene is TRBJ1-5, the V gene TRBV19; D perhaps matches TRBD1 (6 bases). V shed 2 bases and J shed 2 bases, with 10 bases lying between them. CDR3 length: 15 amino acids. Germline V gene lookup returns CDR1 LNHDA and CDR2 SQIVND (reference sequence). This CDR3 is CASSIWDTRNQPQHF. In nucleotides, the CDR3 is TGTGCCAGTAGTATATGGGACACTCGCAATCAGCCCCAGCATTTT.

The sample holds many counts of this clonotype. The chain joins TRBV12-3 or TRBV12-4 to TRBJ2-7, with TRBD1 as a possible D gene (5 bases). The V and J ends lost 3 bases and 3 bases respectively, with 12 bases between them. This CDR3 comprises 14 residues. The CDR3 nucleotides read TGTGCCAGCAGTTTTGTCGACAGCTACTACGAGCAGTACTTC. This gives the protein CASSFVDSYYEQYF.

Points on this clonotype: Just one base apart from a much larger clone, this may be a read error. The chain has TRBV6-2 or TRBV6-3 and TRBJ2-7; no clear D gene. V shed 5 bases and J shed 3 bases, with 5 bases lying between them. CDR1 and CDR2 from the germline V gene are MNHEY and SVGEGT. The CDR3 is 11 amino acids. For the CDR3, the DNA is TGTGCCAGCAGTGACGACTACGAGCAGTACTTC. It specifies CASSDDYEQYF.

This clonotype was picked up many times. The rearrangement links TRBV12-3 or TRBV12-4 to TRBJ1-2; D is possibly TRBD1 (6 bases). The CDR3 runs to 12 residues. With 6 bases removed from V and 11 bases from J, the gap between germline ends came to 16 bases. In DNA, the CDR3 is TGTGCCAGCAGCCAGACAGGTTTGCGGTACACCTTC. Translated: CASSQTGLRYTF.

This clonotype was recorded at least ten times. The V gene is TRBV7-2, the J gene TRBJ2-7; D gene uncertain. CDR3 length equals 13 residues. CDR1 is SGHTA, CDR2 FQGNSA, per germline. Trimming shortened V by 3 bases and J by 2 bases, and 8 bases separated the two germline ends. The CDR3 loop reads CASSFFLTYEQYF. CDR3 bases: TGTGCCAGCAGCTTTTTTCTGACCTACGAGCAGTACTTC.